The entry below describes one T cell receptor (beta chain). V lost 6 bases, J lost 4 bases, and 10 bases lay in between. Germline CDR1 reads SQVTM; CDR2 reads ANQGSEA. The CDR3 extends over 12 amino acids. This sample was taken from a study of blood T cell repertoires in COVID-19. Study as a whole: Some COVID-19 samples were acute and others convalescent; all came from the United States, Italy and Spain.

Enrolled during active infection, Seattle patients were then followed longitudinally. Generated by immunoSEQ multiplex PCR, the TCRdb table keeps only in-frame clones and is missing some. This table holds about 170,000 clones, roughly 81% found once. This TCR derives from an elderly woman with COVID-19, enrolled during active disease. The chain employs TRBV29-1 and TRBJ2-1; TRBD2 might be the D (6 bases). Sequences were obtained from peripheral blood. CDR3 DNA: TGCAGCGTCGCCGGGACTTACAATGAGCAGTTCTTC. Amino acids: CSVAGTYNEQFF.